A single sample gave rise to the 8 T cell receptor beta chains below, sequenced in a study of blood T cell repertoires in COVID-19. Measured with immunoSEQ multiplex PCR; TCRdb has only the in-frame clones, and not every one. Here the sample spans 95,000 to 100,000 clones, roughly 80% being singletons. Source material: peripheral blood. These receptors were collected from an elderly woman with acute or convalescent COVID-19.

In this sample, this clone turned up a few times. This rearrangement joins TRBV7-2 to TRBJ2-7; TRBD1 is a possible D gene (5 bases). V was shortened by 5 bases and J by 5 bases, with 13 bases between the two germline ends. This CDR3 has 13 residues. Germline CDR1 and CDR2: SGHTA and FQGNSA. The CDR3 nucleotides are TGTGCCAGCAGCGACAGTCCAGGAGACGAGCAGTACTTC. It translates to CASSDSPGDEQYF.

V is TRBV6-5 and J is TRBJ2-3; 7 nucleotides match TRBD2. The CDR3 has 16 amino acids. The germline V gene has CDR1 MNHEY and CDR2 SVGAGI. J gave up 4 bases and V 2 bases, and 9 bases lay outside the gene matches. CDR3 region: CASSYLGGKGPDTQYF. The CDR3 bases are TGTGCCAGCAGTTACCTCGGGGGGAAGGGACCAGATACGCAGTATTTT.

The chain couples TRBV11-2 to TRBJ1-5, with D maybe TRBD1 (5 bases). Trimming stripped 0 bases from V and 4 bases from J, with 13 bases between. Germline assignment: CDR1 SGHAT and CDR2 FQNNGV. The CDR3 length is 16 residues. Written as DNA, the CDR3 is TGTGCCAGCAGCTTAGACGGGGGGGTCCAGAATCAGCCCCAGCATTTT. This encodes CASSLDGGVQNQPQHF. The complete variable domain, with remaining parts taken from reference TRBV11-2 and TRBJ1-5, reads EAGVAQSPRYKIIEKRQSVAFWCNPISGHATLYWYQQILGQGPKLLIQFQNNGVVDDSQLPKDRFSAERLKGVDSTLKIQPAKLEDSAVYLCASSLDGGVQNQPQHFGDGTRLSIL.

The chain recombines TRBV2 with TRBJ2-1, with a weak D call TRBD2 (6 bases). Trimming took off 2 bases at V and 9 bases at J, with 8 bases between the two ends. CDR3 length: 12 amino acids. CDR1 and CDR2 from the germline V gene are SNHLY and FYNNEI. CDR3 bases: TGTGCCAGCAGTGAAAGGCGGGGTGAGCAGTTCTTC. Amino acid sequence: CASSERRGEQFF.

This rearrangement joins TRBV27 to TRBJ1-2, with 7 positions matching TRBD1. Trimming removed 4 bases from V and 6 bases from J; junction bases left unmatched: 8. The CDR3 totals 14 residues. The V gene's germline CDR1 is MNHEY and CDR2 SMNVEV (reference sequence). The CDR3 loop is CASSSGQFSHGYTF. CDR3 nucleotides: TGTGCCAGCAGTTCGGGACAGTTTTCCCATGGCTACACCTTC.

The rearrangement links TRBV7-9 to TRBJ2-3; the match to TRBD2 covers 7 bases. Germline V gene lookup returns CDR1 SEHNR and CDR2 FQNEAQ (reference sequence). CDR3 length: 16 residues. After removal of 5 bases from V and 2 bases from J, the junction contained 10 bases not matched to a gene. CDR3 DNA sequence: TGTGCCAGCAGCCCCCCGGGAGCGGGGAACACAGATACGCAGTATTTT. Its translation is CASSPPGAGNTDTQYF.

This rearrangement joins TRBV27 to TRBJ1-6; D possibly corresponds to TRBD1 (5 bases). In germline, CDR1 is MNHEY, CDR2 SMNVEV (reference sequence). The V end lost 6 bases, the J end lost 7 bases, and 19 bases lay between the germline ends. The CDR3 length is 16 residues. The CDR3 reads CASSAGRDGLNSPLHF. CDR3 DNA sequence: TGTGCCAGCAGCGCGGGGCGGGATGGACTAAATTCACCCCTCCACTTT.

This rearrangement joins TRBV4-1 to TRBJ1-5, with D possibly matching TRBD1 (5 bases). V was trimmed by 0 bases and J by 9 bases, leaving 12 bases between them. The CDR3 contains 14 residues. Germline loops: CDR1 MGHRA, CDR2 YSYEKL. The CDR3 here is CASSQEGGIAPQHF. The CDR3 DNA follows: TGCGCCAGCAGCCAAGAGGGGGGGATCGCGCCCCAGCATTTT.